These T cell receptor beta chains were read from a single sample in a study of Ad26.COV2.S vaccination and SARS-CoV-2 variants. Sequencing used immunoSEQ multiplex PCR; TCRdb keeps in-frame clones, though not all of them. Found here are about 680,000 clones, 70% to 90% of them singletons; the top ten hold about 1.5%. The sample in question was peripheral blood, obtained in a trial of Ad26.COV2.S vaccine versus placebo. The receptors originated from a person aged 18-60 years who received the Ad26.COV2.S COVID-19 vaccine or a placebo. Both conserved end residues are part of each CDR3. The order of the fields is CDR3 protein, clone size, V gene. Size is stated for part of the rows, as once, few or many counts, or as a class when the clone is expanded.

CAWQGAAGELFF,once,TRBV30
CASSTRDLETQYF,.,TRBV5-1
CASSQVRAGFYEQYF,.,TRBV4-3
CASSPPFMFRDARYGYTF,.,TRBV18
CSAQTSGASSYNEQFF,.,TRBV29-1
CASSLRPAADTQYF,.,TRBV5-4
CASSYSPRPPWPQHF,.,TRBV6-5
CASSPLAGTYEQYF,.,TRBV3-1/TRBV3-2
CASSPPRTGTYNEQFF,many,TRBV5-6
CAISESFYEQYF,.,TRBV10-3
CSVGQAEKLFF,.,TRBV29-1
CASSQVGGDYYGYTF,.,TRBV3-1/TRBV3-2
CASSPGLNTEAFF,once,TRBV14
CAYRADSNQPQHF,.,TRBV10-3
CASTTGGGTADTQYF,.,TRBV6-5
CASMDRGADTQYF,.,TRBV27
CSVAITYNEQFF,.,TRBV29-1
CASSFQEQETQYF,.,TRBV12-3/TRBV12-4
CASSPEGGAYSGANVLTF,.,TRBV5-1
CASSQDGGVAGELFF,.,TRBV14
CAWSAGGYEQYF,.,TRBV30
CAWSLRDRDNEKLFF,.,TRBV30
CASSDIAAPNTGELFF,.,TRBV19
CASSLDREIDTQYF,.,TRBV7-2